This T cell receptor beta chain appears in the sequencing data of a study of post-analysis software for immune sequencing data. General observations from the study: Strong co-clustering by F measure was evident for samples that had been prepared in the same batch. Significantly decreased normalized Chao1 diversity was recorded for multiple sclerosis patients relative to controls. Roughly 5 TRBV segments, including TRBV5-6, TRBV5-1 and TRBV20-1, were more frequent in patients than controls.

Concerning this clonotype itself: Its target is unknown.

The CDR3 is made up of 13 amino acids. Germline V CDR1 and CDR2: SEHNR, FQNEAQ (reference sequence). V dropped 10 bases and J dropped 2; count of bases not matched to a gene: 4. Unique molecular identifiers were built into the TCR beta cDNA libraries. One entry per CDR3 protein results from TCRdb running MiXCR on the PCR reads. The sample has hundreds of thousands of distinct CDR3 sequences, over 35% seen once; the top ten hold 12%. The clonotype was recovered from a girl under 18 with multiple sclerosis. This sequence joins TRBV7-9 and TRBJ2-3; 9 nucleotides match TRBD2. The sequencing sample was made of blood. The CDR3 protein is CATSSGATDTQYF. In nucleotides, the CDR3 is TGTGCCACCTCTAGCGGGGCCACAGATACGCAGTATTTT.